This T cell receptor (beta chain) was found in a study of cytomegalovirus exposure and HLA in healthy donors. Notes on the study in general: Across donors, most TCRs were seen rarely, yet some public ones were widespread. Associated with cytomegalovirus, according to the listing, were some 180 TCR beta chains. For cytomegalovirus status, the classifier reportedly gave diagnoses with high specificity and sensitivity.

A word on this clone: Its cognate antigen is unknown.

Generated by immunoSEQ multiplex PCR, the TCRdb table keeps only in-frame clones and is missing some. The table shows some 87,000 clones, with around 96% occurring only once. Sequencing was done on a sample of PBMCs. This sequence originates from a woman between 18 and 30 years old in good health and CMV-seronegative.

Here the CDR3 DNA reads TGTGCCATCAGTGAGTCATACAGGGCGTCGTATGGCTACACCTTC. Protein product: CAISESYRASYGYTF. This chain uses TRBV10-3 with TRBJ1-2, with a possible D match to TRBD1 (6 bases). The germline V gene has CDR1 ENHRY and CDR2 SYGVKD. This CDR3 contains 15 residues. The V gene lost 0 bases and the J gene lost 5 bases, with 13 bases spanning the gap.